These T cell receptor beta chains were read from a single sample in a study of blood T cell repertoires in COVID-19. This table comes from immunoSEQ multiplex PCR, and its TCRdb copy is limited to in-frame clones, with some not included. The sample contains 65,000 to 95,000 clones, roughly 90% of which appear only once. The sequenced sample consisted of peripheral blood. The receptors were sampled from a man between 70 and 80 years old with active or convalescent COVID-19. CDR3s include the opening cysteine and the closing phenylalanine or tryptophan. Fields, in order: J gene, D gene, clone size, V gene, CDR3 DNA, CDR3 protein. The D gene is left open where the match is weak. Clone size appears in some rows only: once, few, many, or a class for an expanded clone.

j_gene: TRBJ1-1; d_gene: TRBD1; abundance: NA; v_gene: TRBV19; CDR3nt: TGTGCCAGTAGTATAGTTTCAGGGGGAGGAAACACTGAAGCTTTCTTT; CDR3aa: CASSIVSGGGNTEAFF
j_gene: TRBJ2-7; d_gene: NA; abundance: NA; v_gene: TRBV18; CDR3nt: TGTGCCAGCTCACCCACCCTTACGGGGGGCTTATACGAGCAGTACTTC; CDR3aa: CASSPTLTGGLYEQYF
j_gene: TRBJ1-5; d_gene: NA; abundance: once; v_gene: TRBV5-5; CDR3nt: TGTGCCAGCAGCTTATCCGGGATTAGCAATCAGCCCCAGCATTTT; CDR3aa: CASSLSGISNQPQHF
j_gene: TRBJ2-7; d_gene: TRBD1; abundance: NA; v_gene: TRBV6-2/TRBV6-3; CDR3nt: TGTGCCAGCAGTTACGACTGGACAGGGCTCTCCTACGAGCAGTACTTC; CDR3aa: CASSYDWTGLSYEQYF
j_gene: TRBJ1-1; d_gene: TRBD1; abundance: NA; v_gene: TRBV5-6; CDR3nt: TGTGCCAGCAGACAGGGGGCGCGGGTTTTCTTT; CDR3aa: CASRQGARVFF
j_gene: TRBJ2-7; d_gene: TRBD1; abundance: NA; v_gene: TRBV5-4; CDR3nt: TGTGCCAGCAGCCCCGTCTGGGACAGCTCCTACGAGCAGTACTTC; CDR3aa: CASSPVWDSSYEQYF
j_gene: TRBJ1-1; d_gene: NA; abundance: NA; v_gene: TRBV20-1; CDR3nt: TGCAGTGTTAGGACAATCCTTGAAGCTTTCTTT; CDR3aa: CSVRTILEAFF
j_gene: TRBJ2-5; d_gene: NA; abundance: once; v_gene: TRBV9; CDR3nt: TGTGCCAGCAGCGTAGGGCCCGGGACAACCCAAGAGACCCAGTACTTC; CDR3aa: CASSVGPGTTQETQYF
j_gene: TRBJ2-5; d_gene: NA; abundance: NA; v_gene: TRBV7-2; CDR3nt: TGTGCCAGCAGCCCCTCGGGAGTCGGGATACCTCCGGAGACCCAGTACTTC; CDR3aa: CASSPSGVGIPPETQYF
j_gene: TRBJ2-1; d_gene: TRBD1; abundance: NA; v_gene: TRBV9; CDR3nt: TGTGCCAGCAGCCCCAACAGGGGTTTGGGCAATGAGCAGTTCTTC; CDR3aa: CASSPNRGLGNEQFF
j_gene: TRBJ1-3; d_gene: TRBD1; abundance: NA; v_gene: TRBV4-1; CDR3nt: TGCGCCAGCAGCCACGGGACAGGGGATGGAAACACCATATATTTT; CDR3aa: CASSHGTGDGNTIYF
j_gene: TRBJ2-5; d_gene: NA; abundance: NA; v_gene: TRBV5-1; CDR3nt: TGCGCCAGCAGTTTTGTGGAAGGGGGAGAGACCCAGTACTTC; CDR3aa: CASSFVEGGETQYF
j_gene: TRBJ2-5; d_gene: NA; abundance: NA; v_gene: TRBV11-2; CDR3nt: TGTGCCAGCAGCTTAGGTTCGTCTCGGGAGACCCAGTACTTC; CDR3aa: CASSLGSSRETQYF
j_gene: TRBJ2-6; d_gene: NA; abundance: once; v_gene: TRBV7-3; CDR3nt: TGTGCCAGCAGCTTAACGCCGGGGGTTAGTTCGTCTGGGGCCAACGTCCTGACTTTC; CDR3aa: CASSLTPGVSSSGANVLTF
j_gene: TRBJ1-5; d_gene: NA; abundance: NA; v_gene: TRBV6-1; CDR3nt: TGTGCCAGCAGTGAATTGGTAGGGGGGGGCAATCAGCCCCAGCATTTT; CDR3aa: CASSELVGGGNQPQHF
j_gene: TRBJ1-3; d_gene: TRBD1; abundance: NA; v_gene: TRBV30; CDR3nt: TGTGCCTGGAGTGCCGCAGGGGGATCTGGAAACACCATATATTTT; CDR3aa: CAWSAAGGSGNTIYF
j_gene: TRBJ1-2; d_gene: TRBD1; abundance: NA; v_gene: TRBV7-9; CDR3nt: TGTGCCAGCAGCTCTAGCTGGACAGGGACCGGCCACTACACCTTC; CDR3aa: CASSSSWTGTGHYTF
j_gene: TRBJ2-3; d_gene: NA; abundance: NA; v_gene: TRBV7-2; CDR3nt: TGTGCCAGCAGCCCCGGGGGGCCAGCAACGCAGTATTTT; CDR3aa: CASSPGGPATQYF
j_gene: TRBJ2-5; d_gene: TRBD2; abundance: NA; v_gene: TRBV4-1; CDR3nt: TGCGCCAGCAGCCAAGATTTCCAGCGGGGGCGCCAAGAGACCCAGTACTTC; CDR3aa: CASSQDFQRGRQETQYF
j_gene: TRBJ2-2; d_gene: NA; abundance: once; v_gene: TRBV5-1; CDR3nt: TGCGCCAGCAGCTCTGAGAACGGGGAGCTGTTTTTT; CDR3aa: CASSSENGELFF
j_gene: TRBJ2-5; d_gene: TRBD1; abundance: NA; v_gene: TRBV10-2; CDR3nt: TGCGCCAGCAGTGAGTCGATAGGGACAGGCGGGGAGACCCAGTACTTC; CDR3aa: CASSESIGTGGETQYF
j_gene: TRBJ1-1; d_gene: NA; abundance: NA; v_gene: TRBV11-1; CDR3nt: TGTGCCAGCAGCTCTAGCGGACCGAACACTGAAGCTTTCTTT; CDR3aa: CASSSSGPNTEAFF
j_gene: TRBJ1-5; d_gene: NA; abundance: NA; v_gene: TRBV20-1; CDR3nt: TGCAGTGCTAGTAGTGAGGGTGGCAATCAGCCCCAGCATTTT; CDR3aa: CSASSEGGNQPQHF
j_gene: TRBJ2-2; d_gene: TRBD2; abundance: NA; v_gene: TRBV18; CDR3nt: TGTGCCAGCTCACCACGACTAGCGGGAGGACTGAACACCGGGGAGCTGTTTTTT; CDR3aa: CASSPRLAGGLNTGELFF
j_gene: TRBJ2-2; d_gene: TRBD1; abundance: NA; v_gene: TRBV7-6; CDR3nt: TGTGCCAGCAGCTTAGCGCAGGGGGCTTACACCGGGGAGCTGTTTTTT; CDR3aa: CASSLAQGAYTGELFF
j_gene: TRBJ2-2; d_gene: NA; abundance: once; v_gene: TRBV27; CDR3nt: TGTGCCAGCAGTTTATCAAGGGCCGGGGGGCGTATCGGGGAGCTGTTTTTT; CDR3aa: CASSLSRAGGRIGELFF